These 7 T cell receptor beta chains share one sample of origin, sequenced in a study of T cells after yellow fever vaccination. TCRdb analysed the 5' RACE reads with MiXCR anew, one entry per CDR3 protein. The sample carries approximately 47,000 distinct CDR3 sequences, more than 6% recorded once. The source material was PBMCs, either bulk or a sorted T-cell subset (CD4+, CD8+, memory, or dextramer-sorted; not recorded which), sampled 45 days after the yellow fever booster vaccination. Receptors were obtained from a young man who received the YFV17D yellow fever vaccine.

This clonotype was recorded many times. The rearrangement uses TRBV20-1 and TRBJ2-6, with no clear D. The CDR3 length is 15 residues. Germline values: CDR1 DFQATT, CDR2 SNEGSKA (reference sequence). Trimming took off 8 bases at V and 0 bases at J, with 14 bases between the two ends. CDR3 nucleotide sequence: TGCAGTCCTTACCGGCCGGTCTCTGGGGCCAACGTCCTGACTTTC. Protein: CSPYRPVSGANVLTF.

This clonotype was recorded a few times. The chain joins TRBV7-8 to TRBJ2-7, with D perhaps matching TRBD2 (6 bases). With 0 bases removed from V and 3 bases from J, the gap between germline ends came to 12 bases. The CDR3 has 15 residues. Germline lookup yields CDR1 SGHVS and CDR2 FQNEAQ. The CDR3 sequence: CASSLARGRYYEQYF. Written as DNA, the CDR3 is TGTGCCAGCAGCTTAGCGCGGGGCAGGTACTACGAGCAGTACTTC.

This clonotype was seen a few times. The V call is TRBV18, the J call TRBJ2-7; D remains ambiguous. Deletions cut 0 bases from V and 1 base from J, with 7 bases between. CDR1 KGHSH and CDR2 LQKENI come from the germline V gene. The CDR3 extends over 14 amino acids. The CDR3 DNA is TGTGCCAGCTCACCACCGACGGATTCCTACGAGCAGTACTTC. Translation gives CASSPPTDSYEQYF.

This clonotype was recorded many times. The chain uses TRBV20-1 and TRBJ2-1; 12 nucleotides agree with TRBD2. CDR1 is DFQATT and CDR2 is SNEGSKA in the germline V gene (reference sequence). This CDR3 is 17 amino acids long. J lost 0 bases, V lost 1 base, and 4 bases had no gene match. The CDR3 sequence: CSARVLAGGASYNEQFF. CDR3 nucleotides: TGCAGTGCTAGAGTTCTAGCGGGAGGGGCCTCCTACAATGAGCAGTTCTTC.

This chain connects TRBV19 to TRBJ2-6, with 7 bases aligning to TRBD1. The germline gives CDR1 LNHDA, CDR2 SQIVND (reference sequence). CDR3 length: 15 amino acids. V lost 5 bases and J lost 2; bases outside the gene matches: 3. The chain's CDR3 is CASSLQGAGANVLTF. The CDR3 DNA is TGTGCCAGTAGTCTCCAGGGGGCTGGGGCCAACGTCCTGACTTTC.

This clonotype was detected ten times or more. The V call is TRBV14, the J call TRBJ2-1, with 11 bases aligning to TRBD2. Germline lookup yields CDR1 SGHDN and CDR2 FVKESK. V gave up 1 base and J gave up 12 bases; unmatched junction bases: 11. This CDR3 has 16 amino acids. CDR3 loop: CASSQVSSGRLGGQFF. CDR3 sequence (DNA): TGTGCCAGCAGCCAAGTTTCTAGCGGGAGGCTTGGGGGGCAGTTCTTC.

Ten or more counts support this clonotype. This chain links TRBV7-9 with TRBJ1-5; 7 positions match TRBD1. The CDR3 is 15 amino acids. CDR1 and CDR2 (germline): SEHNR, FQNEAQ (reference sequence). Unmatched junction bases numbered 7, after V lost 5 bases and J lost 3 bases. CDR3 loop: CASSQGQANNQPQHF. CDR3 nucleotide sequence: TGTGCCAGCAGCCAAGGACAGGCTAACAATCAGCCCCAGCATTTT.